These T cell receptor beta chains were read from a single sample in a study of T-cell memory formation after mild COVID-19. In TCRdb, the 5' RACE reads were re-called with MiXCR into one record per CDR3 protein. Of 350,000 or so distinct CDR3 sequences listed, 20% to 25% are singletons. Sequencing used PBMCs or a T cell subset sorted from them (not recorded which). The receptors stem from a man between 18 and 29 years old who had mild COVID-19 (a few samples of this study predate the infection). Cell type and time point are not known. CDR3s include the opening cysteine and the closing phenylalanine or tryptophan. Each record gives: D gene, J gene, V gene, clone size, CDR3 DNA, CDR3 protein. A D gene is named only where the DNA matches it firmly. The size field is filled for only some rows; it gives once, few, many or a size class.

D: TRBD2
J: TRBJ2-3
V: TRBV2
size: -
DNA: TGTGCCAGCAGTGTGCGGGGGACCACTAGCACAGATACGCAGTATTTT
CDR3: CASSVRGTTSTDTQYF

D: TRBD1
J: TRBJ2-7
V: TRBV30
size: -
DNA: TGTGCCTGGAGGACAGGGAAAGTCCACGAGCAGTACTTC
CDR3: CAWRTGKVHEQYF

D: -
J: TRBJ2-2
V: TRBV5-5
size: few
DNA: TGTGCCAGCAGCACCGGACAGAACACCGGGGAGCTGTTTTTT
CDR3: CASSTGQNTGELFF

D: -
J: TRBJ2-1
V: TRBV5-1
size: few
DNA: TGCGCCAGCAGCTCCCGGACCCCCTACAATGAGCAGTTCTTC
CDR3: CASSSRTPYNEQFF

D: -
J: TRBJ1-1
V: TRBV20-1
size: once
DNA: TGCAGTGCTAGCGGGGGACACCTAAACACTGAAGCTTTCTTT
CDR3: CSASGGHLNTEAFF

D: TRBD1
J: TRBJ1-5
V: TRBV20-1
size: -
DNA: TGCAGTGCTCCGGACAGGGGCAATCAGCCCCAGCATTTT
CDR3: CSAPDRGNQPQHF

D: TRBD1
J: TRBJ2-2
V: TRBV9
size: -
DNA: TGTGCCAGCAGCCCTTTCGGACAGGCCACCGGGGAGCTGTTTTTT
CDR3: CASSPFGQATGELFF

D: -
J: TRBJ2-1
V: TRBV7-9
size: few
DNA: TGTGCCAGCAGCCCCCTAGAGGGGCCAGTCAATGAGCAGTTCTTC
CDR3: CASSPLEGPVNEQFF

D: -
J: TRBJ2-1
V: TRBV7-2
size: -
DNA: TGTGCCAGCAGCTCCCTGAGCTCCTACAATGAGCAGTTCTTC
CDR3: CASSSLSSYNEQFF

D: -
J: TRBJ2-5
V: TRBV6-6
size: -
DNA: TGTGCCAGCAGTTACTCGCACCCACGGAGGCAAGAGACCCAGTACTTC
CDR3: CASSYSHPRRQETQYF

D: TRBD1
J: TRBJ1-2
V: TRBV20-1
size: few
DNA: TGCAGTGCTAGGGGACAGGGGGGAGCTAACTATGGCTACACCTTC
CDR3: CSARGQGGANYGYTF

D: -
J: TRBJ1-1
V: TRBV29-1
size: few
DNA: TGCAGCGTCGGGGGCCCTGAAGCTTTCTTT
CDR3: CSVGGPEAFF

D: TRBD1
J: TRBJ1-2
V: TRBV12-3/TRBV12-4
size: -
DNA: TGTGCCAGCACTTTGCAAAGTCGACAGGGCTATGGCTACACCTTC
CDR3: CASTLQSRQGYGYTF

D: TRBD2
J: TRBJ2-1
V: TRBV20-1
size: -
DNA: TGCAGTGCTCCCGGACTAGCGGGGACCTACAATGAGCAGTTCTTC
CDR3: CSAPGLAGTYNEQFF

D: -
J: TRBJ2-3
V: TRBV7-2
size: few
DNA: TGTGCCAGCAGCTTTAACGGGGGACCGAGCACAGATACGCAGTATTTT
CDR3: CASSFNGGPSTDTQYF

D: TRBD1
J: TRBJ1-2
V: TRBV6-5
size: -
DNA: TGTGCCACCCTGGACAGGGCCAACTATGGCTACACCTTC
CDR3: CATLDRANYGYTF

D: -
J: TRBJ2-5
V: TRBV18
size: -
DNA: TGTGCCAGCTCACCACGCCATCAGGAGACCCAGTACTTC
CDR3: CASSPRHQETQYF

D: -
J: TRBJ2-1
V: TRBV5-1
size: many
DNA: TGCGCCAGCGGCGACGACATCGATGAGCAGTTCTTC
CDR3: CASGDDIDEQFF

D: TRBD1
J: TRBJ2-3
V: TRBV5-4
size: few
DNA: TGTGCCAGCAGTATCGGACAGGGGCAGTATTTT
CDR3: CASSIGQGQYF

D: -
J: TRBJ1-2
V: TRBV6-5
size: -
DNA: TGTGCCAGCATCGATCCCAGGGGACGGGGCTACACCTTC
CDR3: CASIDPRGRGYTF

D: TRBD2
J: TRBJ2-2
V: TRBV7-3
size: -
DNA: TGTGCCAGCAGCTCTCGGCGGGGGGGGAACACCGGGGAGCTGTTTTTT
CDR3: CASSSRRGGNTGELFF

D: -
J: TRBJ2-4
V: TRBV10-3
size: few
DNA: TGTGCCATCAGTGAGTCGGTCGCCAAAAACATTCAGTACTTC
CDR3: CAISESVAKNIQYF

D: TRBD1
J: TRBJ1-1
V: TRBV7-9
size: -
DNA: TGTGCCAGCAGCTTAGAGCCGGGACAGCAAGCTTTCTTT
CDR3: CASSLEPGQQAFF

D: -
J: TRBJ1-6
V: TRBV6-1
size: few
DNA: TGTGCCAGCAGTGAAACGGGTGGTTCACCCCTCCACTTT
CDR3: CASSETGGSPLHF

D: -
J: TRBJ2-1
V: TRBV7-6
size: few
DNA: TGTGCCAGCAGCTTAGCGGCCGATGAGCAGTTCTTC
CDR3: CASSLAADEQFF

D: TRBD1
J: TRBJ2-1
V: TRBV4-1
size: few
DNA: TGCGCCAGCAGCCATTTCGAAGGGGCAGGGGGTGAGCAGTTCTTC
CDR3: CASSHFEGAGGEQFF

D: TRBD2
J: TRBJ2-1
V: TRBV10-2
size: -
DNA: TGCGCCAGCAGTGACGCCGGGGGGAACTACTACAATGAGCAGTTCTTC
CDR3: CASSDAGGNYYNEQFF

D: TRBD2
J: TRBJ2-3
V: TRBV7-3
size: many
DNA: TGTGCCAGCAGCCTGAGACTAGCGGGTGGTGATACGCAGTATTTT
CDR3: CASSLRLAGGDTQYF

D: TRBD1
J: TRBJ1-2
V: TRBV24-1
size: -
DNA: TGTGCCACCAGTGAGACCGGGACAGGAAATGGCTACACCTTC
CDR3: CATSETGTGNGYTF

D: -
J: TRBJ1-1
V: TRBV18
size: few
DNA: TGTGCCAGCTCACCGCCGGGGCAGAACACTGAAGCTTTCTTT
CDR3: CASSPPGQNTEAFF